A single sample is the source of the 3 T cell receptor beta chains below, sequenced in a study of blood T cell repertoires in COVID-19. The repertoire was sequenced with immunoSEQ multiplex PCR; TCRdb's copy has only in-frame clones and lacks some. The data hold 95,000 to 100,000 clones, with about 89% observed a single time. The source material was peripheral blood. Receptors were obtained from a man between 45 and 60 years old with acute or convalescent COVID-19.

The CDR3, as DNA: TGTGCCAGCAGGGATCGGGAGAACACTGAAGCTTTCTTT. Translating gives CASRDRENTEAFF. The gene calls are TRBV27 and TRBJ1-1; D unresolved. Germline V gives CDR1 MNHEY, CDR2 SMNVEV (reference sequence). V lost 6 bases, J lost 1 base, and 9 bases lay in between. The CDR3 contains 13 residues.

The chain has TRBV19 and TRBJ2-2; no reliable D call. V lost 5 bases and J lost 2, with 9 bases in between. Germline V CDR1 and CDR2: LNHDA, SQIVND (reference sequence). The CDR3 runs to 14 residues. The CDR3 DNA sequence: TGTGCCAGTAGTCCTTACAGTAACACCGGGGAGCTGTTTTTT. Translated: CASSPYSNTGELFF.

The chain joins TRBV6-2 or TRBV6-3 to TRBJ2-3, with TRBD2 matching 7 bases. Unmatched junction bases numbered 1, after V lost 2 bases and J lost 2 bases. CDR3 length: 14 residues. In germline, CDR1 is MNHEY, CDR2 SVGEGT. In DNA form, the CDR3 reads TGTGCCAGCAGTTACGGACTAGACACAGATACGCAGTATTTT. Translated, it gives CASSYGLDTDTQYF.